The clone carrying this TCR beta chain was observed many times. The antigen remains unidentified. This beta chain is off target for a library built for alpha chains, so its abundance means little. This record comes from a study of spatial heterogeneity in lung cancer. TCRdb independently ran MiXCR on the 5' RACE reads; one entry per CDR3 protein. The data contain 9,000 to 13,000 distinct CDR3 sequences, approximately 6.8% of them singletons. Study-level findings and limits: Ubiquitous expanded tumor TCRs were seen in blood more at resection than at follow-up.

Documented time point: sample taken at primary tumor resection. Sequencing was performed on whole RNA extracted from tumor and nontumor lung tissue, or from frozen PBMC, and the material was left unsorted. Samples came from some 73 TRACERx patients with untreated early-stage lung cancer. The clonotype was recovered from a male donor with early-stage non-small cell lung cancer. Sequencing was performed on PBMCs, taken at surgery.

The CDR3 reads CSATPQSGSTDTQYF. The CDR3 coding sequence is TGCAGTGCCACCCCGCAGAGTGGAAGCACAGATACGCAGTATTTT. V is TRBV20-1 and J is TRBJ2-3; D remains unclear. V lost 6 bases and J 0 bases, leaving 16 bases between the germline ends. The CDR3 is 15 amino acids. Per the germline V gene, CDR1 is DFQATT and CDR2 is SNEGSKA (reference sequence).